Listed below are T cell receptor beta chains from one sample, sequenced in a study of radiotherapy plus CTLA-4 blockade in lung cancer. Clones were read by immunoSEQ multiplex PCR, and TCRdb kept only the in-frame ones, dropping some. The sample consists of more than 95,000 clones, about 77% of them appearing once. Source: peripheral blood, taken from a patient treated with radiotherapy plus ipilimumab. These receptors were collected from a human donor with non-small cell lung cancer who had a partial response to radiotherapy plus ipilimumab. CDR3s include the opening cysteine and the closing phenylalanine or tryptophan. Each record gives: V gene, J gene, clone size, D gene, CDR3 DNA, CDR3 protein. The D gene is left open where the match is weak. Size is stated for part of the rows, as once, few or many counts, or as a class when the clone is expanded.

v_call: TRBV6-6
j_call: TRBJ1-1
clone_size: few
d_call: NA
cdr3_nt: TGTGCCAGCAGCCCAGGGGTGAACACTGAAGCTTTCTTT
cdr3_aa: CASSPGVNTEAFF

v_call: TRBV7-2
j_call: TRBJ1-2
clone_size: NA
d_call: NA
cdr3_nt: TGTGCCAGCAGCTTCCGACTGGTCTATGGCTACACCTTC
cdr3_aa: CASSFRLVYGYTF

v_call: TRBV7-2
j_call: TRBJ2-5
clone_size: NA
d_call: NA
cdr3_nt: TGTGCCAGCAGCTTAGAGTTCAGCGAAGAGACCCAGTACTTC
cdr3_aa: CASSLEFSEETQYF

v_call: TRBV7-2
j_call: TRBJ2-3
clone_size: NA
d_call: NA
cdr3_nt: TGTGCCAGCAGCCCGCACGCAGGAAAAGATACGCAGTATTTT
cdr3_aa: CASSPHAGKDTQYF

v_call: TRBV18
j_call: TRBJ2-3
clone_size: once
d_call: TRBD2
cdr3_nt: TGTGCCAGCTCACCAATAGCGGGAGTCGTAGATACGCAGTATTTT
cdr3_aa: CASSPIAGVVDTQYF

v_call: TRBV28
j_call: TRBJ1-5
clone_size: NA
d_call: NA
cdr3_nt: TGTGCCAGCAAGGACATCCCGGCGCTTCAGCCCCAGCATTTT
cdr3_aa: CASKDIPALQPQHF

v_call: TRBV5-1
j_call: TRBJ2-2
clone_size: NA
d_call: TRBD2
cdr3_nt: TGCGCCAGCAGCTTGGGGCTAGCGGAAGACACCGGGGAGCTGTTTTTT
cdr3_aa: CASSLGLAEDTGELFF

v_call: TRBV5-1
j_call: TRBJ2-2
clone_size: NA
d_call: TRBD2
cdr3_nt: TGCGCCAGCAGCGGACCCTCGGGAGGGAACACCGGGGAGCTGTTTTTT
cdr3_aa: CASSGPSGGNTGELFF

v_call: TRBV4-1
j_call: TRBJ1-1
clone_size: NA
d_call: NA
cdr3_nt: TGCGCCAGCAGCCAAGCCGGGGAAGGGGGCACTGAAGCTTTCTTT
cdr3_aa: CASSQAGEGGTEAFF

v_call: TRBV5-1
j_call: TRBJ2-3
clone_size: NA
d_call: TRBD2
cdr3_nt: TGCGCCAGCAGCTTAGGGTCTAGCGGGAGGTTAAATACGCAGTATTTT
cdr3_aa: CASSLGSSGRLNTQYF

v_call: TRBV7-9
j_call: TRBJ1-2
clone_size: NA
d_call: NA
cdr3_nt: TGTGCCAGCAGCCCGCCGGCAGGCGCTTCCTATGGCTACACCTTC
cdr3_aa: CASSPPAGASYGYTF

v_call: TRBV10-3
j_call: TRBJ1-2
clone_size: once
d_call: NA
cdr3_nt: TGTGCCATCAACCAGGGGATGGGTGGCTACACCTTC
cdr3_aa: CAINQGMGGYTF

v_call: TRBV5-5
j_call: TRBJ2-6
clone_size: NA
d_call: NA
cdr3_nt: TGTGCCAGCAGCCAACTGGTTAGCTCTGGGGCCAACGTCCTGACTTTC
cdr3_aa: CASSQLVSSGANVLTF

v_call: TRBV6-1
j_call: TRBJ2-1
clone_size: NA
d_call: TRBD1
cdr3_nt: TGTGCCAGCAGTGCCAGACAGGGGTACAATGAGCAGTTCTTC
cdr3_aa: CASSARQGYNEQFF

v_call: TRBV30
j_call: TRBJ2-2
clone_size: NA
d_call: NA
cdr3_nt: TGTGCCTGGAGTCGCAGGGGGGCAAGGACCGGGGAGCTGTTTTTT
cdr3_aa: CAWSRRGARTGELFF

v_call: TRBV19
j_call: TRBJ2-1
clone_size: NA
d_call: NA
cdr3_nt: TGTGCCAGTAGTAAAAGGTCGGGACTCACTAACAATGAGCAGTTCTTC
cdr3_aa: CASSKRSGLTNNEQFF

v_call: TRBV27
j_call: TRBJ2-1
clone_size: NA
d_call: TRBD2
cdr3_nt: TGTGCCAGCAGACCCGGGACTAGCGGGAGTCGGTGGTTCTTC
cdr3_aa: CASRPGTSGSRWFF

v_call: TRBV2
j_call: TRBJ1-1
clone_size: NA
d_call: TRBD1
cdr3_nt: TGTGCCAGCCTCGGGGACAGGGGATCGACTGAAGCTTTCTTT
cdr3_aa: CASLGDRGSTEAFF

v_call: TRBV27
j_call: TRBJ2-1
clone_size: NA
d_call: TRBD2
cdr3_nt: TGTGCCAGCAGGATAGGGCTAGCGGGAGAGCAGGAGCAGTTCTTC
cdr3_aa: CASRIGLAGEQEQFF

v_call: TRBV6-4
j_call: TRBJ1-4
clone_size: NA
d_call: NA
cdr3_nt: TGTGCCAGCAGTGACTCGAGAACGGAAAAACTGTTTTTT
cdr3_aa: CASSDSRTEKLFF

v_call: TRBV4-2
j_call: TRBJ2-3
clone_size: NA
d_call: NA
cdr3_nt: TGTGCCAGCAGCCAAGGACTAGAACCAGCTGATACGCAGTATTTT
cdr3_aa: CASSQGLEPADTQYF

v_call: TRBV27
j_call: TRBJ1-1
clone_size: NA
d_call: NA
cdr3_nt: TGTGCCAGCAGTGGGGGCCTCCAGACCCTATTGAACACTGAAGCTTTCTTT
cdr3_aa: CASSGGLQTLLNTEAFF

v_call: TRBV27
j_call: TRBJ2-7
clone_size: NA
d_call: TRBD2
cdr3_nt: TGTGCCAGCAGTTTAGCTAGCGGGTACTCCTACGAGCAGTACTTC
cdr3_aa: CASSLASGYSYEQYF

v_call: TRBV28
j_call: TRBJ2-3
clone_size: NA
d_call: NA
cdr3_nt: TGTGCCAGCAGTTTGTCAAATCCAGATACGCAGTATTTT
cdr3_aa: CASSLSNPDTQYF

v_call: TRBV10-3
j_call: TRBJ2-1
clone_size: many
d_call: NA
cdr3_nt: TGTGCCACCTTCGCGGAGGGCAGGACTAATGAGCAGTTCTTC
cdr3_aa: CATFAEGRTNEQFF

v_call: TRBV19
j_call: TRBJ1-2
clone_size: NA
d_call: NA
cdr3_nt: TGTGCCGCAGGGTGGTATGGCTACACCTTC
cdr3_aa: CAAGWYGYTF

v_call: TRBV6-5
j_call: TRBJ1-5
clone_size: NA
d_call: TRBD1
cdr3_nt: TGTGCCAGCAGAAGGACAGGGGATAGCAATCAGCCCCAGCATTTT
cdr3_aa: CASRRTGDSNQPQHF

v_call: TRBV6-5
j_call: TRBJ2-1
clone_size: NA
d_call: NA
cdr3_nt: TGTGCCAGCAGTTACCACAGGGTGTCCTACAATGAGCAGTTCTTC
cdr3_aa: CASSYHRVSYNEQFF

v_call: TRBV19
j_call: TRBJ2-7
clone_size: few
d_call: NA
cdr3_nt: TGTGCCAGTAGTATCGGAACAGGGCCCTACGAGCAGTACTTC
cdr3_aa: CASSIGTGPYEQYF

v_call: TRBV5-1
j_call: TRBJ1-2
clone_size: NA
d_call: NA
cdr3_nt: TGCGCCAGCAGCTTGGGAACTATCGGGGGAAACTATGGCTACACCTTC
cdr3_aa: CASSLGTIGGNYGYTF

v_call: TRBV6-1
j_call: TRBJ2-7
clone_size: NA
d_call: TRBD2
cdr3_nt: TGTGCCAGCAGTGAAACGACGGGGGGTACGAAGCAGTACTTC
cdr3_aa: CASSETTGGTKQYF

v_call: TRBV18
j_call: TRBJ1-2
clone_size: NA
d_call: NA
cdr3_nt: TGTGCCAGCTCACCAACCCAGGACAACGTCTATGGCTACACCTTC
cdr3_aa: CASSPTQDNVYGYTF

v_call: TRBV6-1
j_call: TRBJ1-2
clone_size: NA
d_call: TRBD1
cdr3_nt: TGTGCCAGCAGTGTTACAGGGGGCGCCTTGGGCTACACCTTC
cdr3_aa: CASSVTGGALGYTF

v_call: TRBV18
j_call: TRBJ2-1
clone_size: NA
d_call: NA
cdr3_nt: TGTGCCAGCTCACCACCCGGTTTGCCCTACAATGAGCAGTTCTTC
cdr3_aa: CASSPPGLPYNEQFF

v_call: TRBV15
j_call: TRBJ1-5
clone_size: NA
d_call: TRBD1
cdr3_nt: TGTGCCACCAGCAGAGATGGACAGGGTAGCCAGCCCCAGCATTTT
cdr3_aa: CATSRDGQGSQPQHF

v_call: TRBV18
j_call: TRBJ2-1
clone_size: NA
d_call: NA
cdr3_nt: TGTGCCAGCTCACCACTCTCGGGACTTTCATACAATGAGCAGTTCTTC
cdr3_aa: CASSPLSGLSYNEQFF

v_call: TRBV9
j_call: TRBJ1-4
clone_size: NA
d_call: TRBD1
cdr3_nt: TGTGCCAGCAGCGCGGGACAGCACCGTGAAAAACTGTTTTTT
cdr3_aa: CASSAGQHREKLFF

v_call: TRBV28
j_call: TRBJ2-7
clone_size: NA
d_call: NA
cdr3_nt: TGTGCCAGCAGTTCCCTAGGTAGGGAGCAGTACTTC
cdr3_aa: CASSSLGREQYF

v_call: TRBV7-2
j_call: TRBJ1-5
clone_size: NA
d_call: NA
cdr3_nt: TGTGCCAGCAGCTTGGGGGGAGTCGGTCAGCCCCAGCATTTT
cdr3_aa: CASSLGGVGQPQHF

v_call: TRBV18
j_call: TRBJ2-6
clone_size: once
d_call: NA
cdr3_nt: TGTGCCAGCGTCCCTCCTGGGGCCAACGTCCTGACTTTC
cdr3_aa: CASVPPGANVLTF

v_call: TRBV2
j_call: TRBJ2-7
clone_size: NA
d_call: TRBD1
cdr3_nt: TGTGCCAGCAGGCGGACAGGGAGTTCTTTCGAGCAGTACTTC
cdr3_aa: CASRRTGSSFEQYF

v_call: TRBV5-6
j_call: TRBJ2-1
clone_size: NA
d_call: TRBD2
cdr3_nt: TGTGCCAGCAGCTATCCTCCGGGACTACAGTTCTTC
cdr3_aa: CASSYPPGLQFF

v_call: TRBV27
j_call: TRBJ1-5
clone_size: NA
d_call: NA
cdr3_nt: TGTGCCAGCAGTCGCGCCTTTTATAGCAATCAGCCCCAGCATTTT
cdr3_aa: CASSRAFYSNQPQHF

v_call: TRBV7-3
j_call: TRBJ1-2
clone_size: NA
d_call: NA
cdr3_nt: TGTGCCAGCAGCTCACGCGGGGTCTATGGCTACACCTTC
cdr3_aa: CASSSRGVYGYTF

v_call: TRBV4-3
j_call: TRBJ1-2
clone_size: NA
d_call: TRBD1
cdr3_nt: TGCGCCAGCAGCCAAATGGGACAGGGGTACTATGGCTACACCTTC
cdr3_aa: CASSQMGQGYYGYTF

v_call: TRBV7-2
j_call: TRBJ2-5
clone_size: NA
d_call: NA
cdr3_nt: TGTGCCAGCAGCCACCCTAGAGAGACCCAGTACTTC
cdr3_aa: CASSHPRETQYF

v_call: TRBV10-3
j_call: TRBJ1-3
clone_size: few
d_call: NA
cdr3_nt: TGTGCCATCAGGGACGGGGAGGTAAATGGAAACACCATATATTTT
cdr3_aa: CAIRDGEVNGNTIYF

v_call: TRBV2
j_call: TRBJ2-3
clone_size: NA
d_call: NA
cdr3_nt: TGTGCCAGGGGAAGCGTCGGGGTTTCAGATACGCAGTATTTT
cdr3_aa: CARGSVGVSDTQYF

v_call: TRBV10-3
j_call: TRBJ1-5
clone_size: many
d_call: NA
cdr3_nt: TGTGCCATCAACAGGGAAAGCAATCAGCCCCAGCATTTT
cdr3_aa: CAINRESNQPQHF

v_call: TRBV6-4
j_call: TRBJ2-1
clone_size: many
d_call: TRBD2
cdr3_nt: TGTGCCAGCCCCGGACTAGCGGGAGAAGGAAGGGAGCAGTTCTTC
cdr3_aa: CASPGLAGEGREQFF

v_call: TRBV12-5
j_call: TRBJ1-1
clone_size: NA
d_call: NA
cdr3_nt: TGTGCTAGTGAGGGGCCGGACACTGAAGCTTTCTTT
cdr3_aa: CASEGPDTEAFF